This is a list of T cell receptor beta chains from one sample in a study of shared clonotypes between healthy human individuals. Clones were sequenced by immunoSEQ multiplex PCR, and TCRdb holds only the in-frame ones, with some missing. The repertoire consists of about 1.5 million clones, with approximately 98% occurring once and the leading ten covering 0.4% to 0.45%. The material sequenced was naive CD4+ T cells sorted from blood. All receptors come from a man aged 25-45 years in good health. Each CDR3 is given with its conserved first and last residue. D genes are given only for firm matches. Size is omitted from some rows. Given values are once, few, many or a class for expanded clones.

clone_size j_call v_call d_call cdr3_nt cdr3_aa
- TRBJ1-1 TRBV5-6 TRBD1 TGTGCCAGCAGCTTGGCGGGACAGGGAAGGACTGAAGCTTTCTTT CASSLAGQGRTEAFF
- TRBJ2-4 TRBV5-6 TRBD1 TGTGCCAGCAGCATTGGACAGGGAACAGCCAAAAACATTCAGTACTTC CASSIGQGTAKNIQYF
- TRBJ1-4 TRBV28 - TGTGCCAGCAGTTTCCGTTCAACTAATGAAAAACTGTTTTTT CASSFRSTNEKLFF
- TRBJ2-7 TRBV29-1 - TGCAGCGTTGCGCCGGGGAACGAGCAGTACTTC CSVAPGNEQYF
- TRBJ1-5 TRBV28 TRBD1 TGTGCCAGCACCCCGGGACAGGGACGTCAGCCCCAGCATTTT CASTPGQGRQPQHF
- TRBJ2-3 TRBV29-1 - TGCAGCGTGAGGGGCAGAAGCACAGATACGCAGTATTTT CSVRGRSTDTQYF
- TRBJ2-3 TRBV5-1 - TGCGCCAGCAGCTTGCTGGGAAACACAGATACGCAGTATTTT CASSLLGNTDTQYF
- TRBJ1-1 TRBV25-1 - TGTGCCAGCAGTGAGCCGGGGGTCCCCGGCTCTGAAGCTTTCTTT CASSEPGVPGSEAFF
- TRBJ2-1 TRBV7-2 TRBD2 TGTGCCAGCTGTAACCCCCGGGGGGTGCTCAACAATGAGCAGTTCTTC CASCNPRGVLNNEQFF
- TRBJ2-7 TRBV9 TRBD2 TGTGCCAGCAGCGTAGCTTTAGCGGGACTCTACGAGCAGTACTTC CASSVALAGLYEQYF
- TRBJ1-5 TRBV9 - TGTGCCAGCAGGCCTAAAGGGGGGGAGCCCACGATGCCCCAGCATTTT CASRPKGGEPTMPQHF
- TRBJ1-4 TRBV15 - TGTGCCACCAGCGGGACACGGAGGGGAGAAAAACTGTTTTTT CATSGTRRGEKLFF
- TRBJ2-5 TRBV5-1 - TGCGCCAGCAGCCCGAGCAGGGGTGGTGAGACCCAGTACTTC CASSPSRGGETQYF
- TRBJ2-5 TRBV18 - TGTGCCAGCTCACGCTGGAGGGGGCGTGAGGAGACCCAGTACTTC CASSRWRGREETQYF
- TRBJ1-1 TRBV2 - TGTGCCAGTCAAGAGCTAGAGGGCGACACTGAAGCTTTCTTT CASQELEGDTEAFF
- TRBJ2-7 TRBV9 - TGTGCCAGCAGCGTTGTCTCTGGGAGCTACGAGCAGTACTTC CASSVVSGSYEQYF
- TRBJ1-1 TRBV5-1 - TGCGCCAGCAGCTTGGAGGGTAGGAACACTGAAGCTTTCTTT CASSLEGRNTEAFF
- TRBJ2-3 TRBV27 - TGTGCCAGCAGTTTATCTACGGGACCAGCCCATTTT CASSLSTGPAHF
- TRBJ2-3 TRBV18 - TGTGCCAGCTCACCCGGTTCGGGGTTCACAGATACGCAGTATTTT CASSPGSGFTDTQYF
once TRBJ1-2 TRBV28 - TGTGCCAGCAGTTTGGCTTGGGGTAGCTATGGCTACACCTTC CASSLAWGSYGYTF
once TRBJ2-3 TRBV2 - TGTGCCAGCAGTTACATGACAGATACGCAGTATTTT CASSYMTDTQYF
- TRBJ1-2 TRBV5-4 TRBD1 TGTGCCAGCAGCTCGGACAGGGGTTACGGCTACACCTTC CASSSDRGYGYTF
- TRBJ1-2 TRBV20-1 TRBD1 TGCAGTGCTTTGACAGGGTATGGCTACACCTTC CSALTGYGYTF
- TRBJ2-5 TRBV30 - TGTGCCTGGAGTGTGCGGGTCCAAGAGACCCAGTACTTC CAWSVRVQETQYF
- TRBJ2-1 TRBV5-4 - TGTGCCAGCAGCCTGGATCGGGGGTCCTACAATGAGCAGTTCTTC CASSLDRGSYNEQFF
- TRBJ2-4 TRBV30 - TGTGCCTGGAGTAAAGATGTGTCGTTAGCCAAAAACATTCAGTACTTC CAWSKDVSLAKNIQYF
- TRBJ2-7 TRBV18 TRBD2 TGTGCCAGCTCACCAGGAACTAGCGTCATCTACGAGCAGTACTTC CASSPGTSVIYEQYF
- TRBJ2-1 TRBV2 - TGTGCCAGCAGCCAGGGGGGGGGCCCTCGGGAGCAGTTCTTC CASSQGGGPREQFF
- TRBJ1-1 TRBV18 - TGTGCCAGCTCACCAGGGGGCTCACGGAGTGGGATTGTGGACACTGAAGCTTTCTTT CASSPGGSRSGIVDTEAFF
- TRBJ2-7 TRBV6-5 - TGTGCCAGCAGTTACCTCCGGGACTCCCCCTACGAGCAGTACTTC CASSYLRDSPYEQYF
- TRBJ2-3 TRBV27 - TGTGCCAGCAGTTTGGCGGGCCTTTTTACAGACACGCAGTATTTT CASSLAGLFTDTQYF